This TCR beta chain emerged from a study of T cells in tuberculosis. Cells were sorted from thawed PBMC rested overnight and stained with GMM-loaded CD1B tetramer, viability dye and anti-CD3. The lipid loaded on the CD1B tetramers was C32 glucose monomycolate from Rhodococcus equi. No alpha-beta pairing information exists for these sequences. This table comes from immunoSEQ multiplex PCR, and its TCRdb copy is limited to in-frame clones, with some not included. Of approximately 60,000 clones in the sample, 81% are singletons; the top ten hold over 10%. Germline values: CDR1 MDHEN, CDR2 SYDVKM. V lost 6 bases to trimming and J lost 4 bases; unmatched junction nucleotides: 11. The CDR3 totals 16 residues.

The sequence came from an adult woman with latent tuberculosis. Sequenced sample: CD1b-GMM tetramer-negative cells sorted from PBMCs. The chain uses TRBV28 and TRBJ2-5; 10 bases align to TRBD2. CDR3 loop: CASSVPSGRDRETQYF. The CDR3, as DNA: TGTGCCAGCAGCGTACCTAGCGGGAGAGATCGAGAGACCCAGTACTTC.